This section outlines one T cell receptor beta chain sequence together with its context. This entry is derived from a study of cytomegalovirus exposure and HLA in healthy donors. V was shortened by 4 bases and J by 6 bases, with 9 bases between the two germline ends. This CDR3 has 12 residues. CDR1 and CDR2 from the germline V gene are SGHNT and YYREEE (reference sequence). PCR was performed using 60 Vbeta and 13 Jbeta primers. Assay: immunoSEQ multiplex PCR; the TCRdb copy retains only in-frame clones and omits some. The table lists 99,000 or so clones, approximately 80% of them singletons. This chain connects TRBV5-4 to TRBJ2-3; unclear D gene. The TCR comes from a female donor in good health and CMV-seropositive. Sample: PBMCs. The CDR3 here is CASSPTADTQYF. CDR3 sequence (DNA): TGTGCCAGCAGCCCTACCGCCGATACGCAGTATTTT.